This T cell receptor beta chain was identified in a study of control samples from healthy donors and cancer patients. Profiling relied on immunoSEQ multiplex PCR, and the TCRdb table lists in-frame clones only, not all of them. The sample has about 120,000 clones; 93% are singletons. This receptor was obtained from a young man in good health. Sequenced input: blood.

The CDR3 region is CASRRDTYSYNEQFF. CDR3 bases: TGTGCCAGCCGGAGGGACACCTACTCCTACAATGAGCAGTTCTTC. J is TRBJ2-1 and V is TRBV7-2; TRBD1 or TRBD2 may be the D gene (6 bases each). This CDR3 spans 15 amino acids. V shed 8 bases and J shed 0 bases, with 14 bases lying between them. Germline assignment: CDR1 SGHTA and CDR2 FQGNSA.